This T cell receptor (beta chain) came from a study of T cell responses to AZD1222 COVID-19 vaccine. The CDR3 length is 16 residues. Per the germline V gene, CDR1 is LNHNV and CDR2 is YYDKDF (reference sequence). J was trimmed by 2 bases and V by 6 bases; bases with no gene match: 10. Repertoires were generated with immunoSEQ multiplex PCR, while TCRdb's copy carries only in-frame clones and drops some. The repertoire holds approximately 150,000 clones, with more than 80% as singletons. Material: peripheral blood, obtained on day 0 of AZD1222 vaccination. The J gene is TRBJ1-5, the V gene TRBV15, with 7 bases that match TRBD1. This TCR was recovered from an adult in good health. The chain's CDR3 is CATRPQTGKGNQPQHF. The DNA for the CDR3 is TGTGCCACCAGGCCTCAGACAGGGAAGGGCAATCAGCCCCAGCATTTT.